The clone carrying this T cell receptor (beta chain) has more than one count but fewer than ten. Its antigen is as yet unknown. Germline V gene lookup returns CDR1 SGHRS and CDR2 YFSETQ. Trimming shortened V by 3 bases and J by 4 bases, and 10 bases separated the two germline ends. CDR3 size: 14 residues. Next came a second PCR, run for about 6 to 12 cycles, which used a sample-barcoded 5' primer along with a J-beta primer mix. Tagging of each cDNA molecule was performed by a template-switch adaptor with 12 random nucleotides. TCRdb re-analysed the 5' RACE reads in MiXCR, keeping a single row per CDR3 protein. The data contain some 1 million distinct CDR3 sequences, roughly 45% of them singletons. This entry is derived from a study of blood T cells in healthy people across ages. Study-level points and caveats: Strong correlation existed between TCR beta diversity and naive T cell percentage. The long-lived group displayed more naive CD4+ cells, plus higher diversity, than the aged donors did. With unsorted PBMCs, a conclusive comparison of naive versus antigen-experienced cells was not possible.

This TCR was recovered from a woman aged 60-75 years in good health. V gene TRBV5-1 combines with J gene TRBJ2-2; D not certain. Sequenced: blood. CDR3 residues: CASSSGVGTGELFF. CDR3 sequence (DNA): TGCGCCAGCAGCTCCGGTGTCGGCACCGGGGAGCTGTTTTTT. Complete variable domain (other parts from reference TRBV5-1 and TRBJ2-2): KAGVTQTPRYLIKTRGQQVTLSCSPISGHRSVSWYQQTPGQGLQFLFEYFSETQRNKGNFPGRFSGRQFSNSRSEMNVSTLELGDSALYLCASSSGVGTGELFFGEGSRLTVL.